This entry is about one T cell receptor (beta chain). What it recognizes is unknown. Through a sample-barcoded 5' primer and a J-beta primer mix, a second PCR was run for roughly 6 to 11 cycles. MiXCR was run by TCRdb on the 5' RACE reads, yielding one entry per CDR3 protein. The table includes 800,000 or so distinct CDR3 sequences, about 42% detected once. The data were taken from a study of blood T cells in healthy people across ages. Findings and caveats of the study: No one knew whether donors had CMV, which possibly confounded expanded clonotype changes. In long-lived donors, naive CD4+ cell counts and diversity exceeded those of aged donors.

Germline-derived CDR1 and CDR2 are ENHRY and SYGVKD. The CDR3 is 13 amino acids. Deletions cut 6 bases from V and 4 bases from J, with 9 bases between. Caucasian, healthy and from Russia, the donors were aged between about 6 and 90. Sequencing was carried out using blood. The receptor was isolated from a man aged 80 or over in good health. This sequence joins TRBV10-3 and TRBJ1-4; the D gene is possibly TRBD1 (5 bases). The CDR3 loop is CAIRMDINEKLFF. CDR3 bases: TGTGCCATCAGGATGGACATTAATGAAAAACTGTTTTTT.